These 31 T cell receptor beta chains were sequenced from one sample in a study of T cells in Graves' hyperthyroidism and ophthalmopathy (dated by TCRdb to between 2018 and 2020). The library was produced with multiplex PCR. The listed sequencing device is Illumina HiSeq 2000. The TCR beta CDR3 regions were amplified from RNA transcripts. For the first round of RT-PCR on the TCR CDR3, the HTBI primer set was used together with the Qiagen OneStep RT-PCR kit. The public sequencing data were trimmed at Q25 with fastp and processed into clonotypes with MiXCR by TCRdb, which kept only in-frame beta chains. Each record represents a unique CDR3 protein, reported with the most common genes and DNA among its rows. For this sample there are under 650,000 distinct CDR3 sequences; roughly 17% appear just once. The biggest ten clones account for approximately 3.9% of the sample. Input material: blood. The source of these receptors is a woman in her thirties with Graves' hyperthyroidism.

The chain employs TRBV12-3 or TRBV12-4 and TRBJ1-1, with 9 bases fitting TRBD1. V shed 2 bases, J shed 6 bases, and the junction held 7 bases outside the gene matches. This CDR3 is 15 amino acids long. CDR3 loop: CASSLWGQGNSEAFF. The CDR3 DNA reads as TGTGCCAGCAGTTTATGGGGACAGGGCAACTCTGAAGCTTTCTTT.

In its sample, this clonotype was seen many times. The chain is built from TRBV18 and TRBJ2-1; 14 bases agree with TRBD2. Unmatched junction bases numbered 11, after V lost 0 bases and J lost 13 bases. The CDR3 has 17 residues. CDR1 is KGHSH, CDR2 LQKENI, per germline. CDR3 loop: CASSPPAGLAGGLSQFF. The CDR3 nucleotides are TGTGCCAGCTCACCACCAGCCGGACTAGCGGGAGGCCTGTCTCAGTTCTTC.

The sample holds many counts of this clonotype. This sequence joins TRBV20-1 and TRBJ2-1; TRBD2 matches at 11 bases. CDR1 and CDR2 (germline): DFQATT, SNEGSKA (reference sequence). The CDR3 runs 12 residues. The CDR3 sequence: CSLGLAESEQFF. CDR3 DNA: TGCAGCCTGGGACTAGCGGAATCCGAGCAGTTCTTC.

Only a few counts were recorded for this clonotype. This chain links TRBV6-2 or TRBV6-3 with TRBJ2-7; possible D gene TRBD2, 5 bases. Trimming took off 5 bases at V and 2 bases at J, with 10 bases between the two ends. There are 13 residues in the CDR3. Germline CDR1 and CDR2: MNHEY and SVGEGT. CDR3 DNA: TGTGCCAGCAGTCGCCGAGCGGCCTACGAGCAGTACTTC. The encoded protein is CASSRRAAYEQYF.

This clonotype has ten or more counts. The chain uses TRBV13 and TRBJ1-3, with 9 bases fitting TRBD1. Germline values: CDR1 PRHDT, CDR2 FYEKMQ (reference sequence). There are 18 residues in the CDR3. With 4 bases clipped from V and 0 bases from J, the junction kept 10 bases outside the gene matches. CDR3: CASSSPPGQGNSGNTIYF. The CDR3 DNA follows: TGTGCCAGCAGCTCCCCCCCGGGACAGGGAAACTCTGGAAACACCATATATTTT.

In its sample, this clonotype was seen a few times. V gene TRBV19 combines with J gene TRBJ2-5; D gene unclear. The CDR3 is made up of 13 amino acids. CDR1 LNHDA and CDR2 SQIVND come from the germline V gene (reference sequence). Deletions cut 4 bases from V and 2 bases from J, with 8 bases between. CDR3 bases: TGTGCCAGTAGTACGGACCAACAAGAGACCCAGTACTTC. Protein product: CASSTDQQETQYF.

This clonotype was recorded a few times. This chain joins TRBV24-1 and TRBJ2-2; D is possibly TRBD1 (6 bases). Per the germline V gene, CDR1 is KGHDR and CDR2 is SFDVKD. The CDR3 runs to 16 residues. Between the trimmed V and J ends, which lost 6 bases and 0 bases, there was a span of 13 bases. The CDR3 loop reads CATSYGQIANTGELFF. The CDR3 DNA sequence: TGTGCCACCAGTTACGGACAGATCGCGAACACCGGGGAGCTGTTTTTT.

This clonotype was counted ten times or more. The chain combines TRBV4-2 with TRBJ1-2, with 9 bases lining up with TRBD1. The CDR3 is 14 amino acids. V trimming: 1 base; J trimming: 6 bases; junction bases outside the gene matches: 3. Germline V gene sequence: CDR1 LGHNA, CDR2 YNFKEQ. The CDR3 loop reads CASSQGGQGDGYTF. CDR3 DNA: TGTGCCAGCAGCCAAGGGGGACAGGGTGATGGCTACACCTTC.

This clonotype turned up a few times. The genes are TRBV4-1 and TRBJ2-2; possible D gene TRBD1, 5 bases. This CDR3 comprises 16 residues. Germline lookup yields CDR1 MGHRA and CDR2 YSYEKL. V gave up 1 base and J gave up 2 bases, with 11 bases separating them. The CDR3 DNA follows: TGCGCCAGCAGCCAAGTCCTGACAGCCAACACCGGGGAGCTGTTTTTT. Its protein product is CASSQVLTANTGELFF.

The gene calls are TRBV25-1 and TRBJ1-1, with a tentative D call TRBD1 (5 bases). The CDR3 covers 16 residues. Deletions cut 1 base from V and 4 bases from J, with 16 bases between. The germline gives CDR1 MGHDK, CDR2 SYGVNS. This CDR3 reads CASSEFPGRDGTEAFF. The CDR3 DNA reads as TGTGCCAGCAGTGAATTCCCGGGGAGGGACGGCACTGAAGCTTTCTTT.

The chain couples TRBV20-1 to TRBJ2-2; TRBD2 matches at 9 bases. V was pared by 5 bases and J by 0 bases, with 7 bases of the junction left unmatched. Germline values: CDR1 DFQATT, CDR2 SNEGSKA (reference sequence). This CDR3 region has 16 residues. CDR3 sequence: CSAPQASGANTGELFF. The CDR3 nucleotides read TGCAGTGCTCCTCAGGCTAGCGGGGCGAACACCGGGGAGCTGTTTTTT.

There are many counts of this clonotype. The CDR3 region is CASSNGGTPTYEQYF. The CDR3 DNA sequence: TGTGCCAGCAGCAATGGCGGGACGCCTACCTACGAGCAGTACTTC. The V and J genes are TRBV28 and TRBJ2-7, with D possibly being TRBD2 (6 bases). This CDR3 is built from 15 residues. CDR1 MDHEN and CDR2 SYDVKM come from the germline V gene. V shed 6 bases and J shed 2 bases, with 17 bases lying between them. Drawing the rest from reference TRBV28 and TRBJ2-7, the complete variable domain is DVKVTQSSRYLVKRTGEKVFLECVQDMDHENMFWYRQDPGLGLRLIYFSYDVKMKEKGDIPEGYSVSREKKERFSLILESASTNQTSMYLCASSNGGTPTYEQYFGPGTRLTVT.

V is TRBV6-6 and J is TRBJ1-1, with 10 positions matching TRBD1. The CDR3 has 14 amino acids. CDR1 and CDR2 from the germline V gene are MNHNY and SVGAGI (reference sequence). J gave up 10 bases and V 2 bases, and 7 bases lay outside the gene matches. CDR3 nucleotide sequence: TGTGCCAGCAGTTACCAAGGACAGGGGGATGGAGCTTTCTTT. This sequence encodes CASSYQGQGDGAFF.

The table lists this clonotype with many counts. V and J are TRBV28 and TRBJ1-2; no clear D gene. Germline CDR1 is MDHEN and CDR2 is SYDVKM. With 3 bases removed from V and 8 bases from J, the gap between germline ends came to 16 bases. The CDR3 spans 14 residues. Written as DNA, the CDR3 is TGTGCCAGCAGTTTGGGCCCTTCCCTCCGGGGCTACACCTTC. Translated: CASSLGPSLRGYTF.

The rearrangement links TRBV5-5 to TRBJ2-7, with D possibly being TRBD1 or TRBD2 (6 bases each). CDR1 is SGHKS and CDR2 is YYEKEE in the germline V gene (reference sequence). This CDR3 comprises 15 residues. Trimming took 1 base from V and 1 from J, leaving 12 bases between them. In DNA, the CDR3 is TGTGCCAGCAGCTTGTGGAGGGGGTTATCCTACGAGCAGTACTTC. Protein sequence: CASSLWRGLSYEQYF.

This clonotype was detected ten times or more. V gene TRBV11-1 combines with J gene TRBJ2-3; 7 positions agree with TRBD2. The junction had 8 bases not matched to a gene; V was cut back by 7 bases and J by 1 base. This CDR3 region has 15 residues. CDR1 and CDR2 (germline): SGHAT, FQDESV (reference sequence). CDR3 sequence: CASTRTRGGTDTQYF. The CDR3 region has the DNA TGTGCCAGCACCAGGACTAGGGGCGGCACAGATACGCAGTATTTT.

Points on this clonotype: Since a much larger clone is just one base distant, this may be a read error. V is TRBV18 and J is TRBJ2-7, with 7 bases fitting TRBD2. The V gene's germline CDR1 is KGHSH and CDR2 LQKENI. CDR3 size: 13 residues. V was pared by 5 bases and J by 3 bases, with 4 bases of the junction left unmatched. The CDR3 protein is CASSSIAGYEQYF. For the CDR3, the DNA is TGTGCCAGCTCATCAATAGCGGGCTACGAGCAGTACTTC.

This clonotype has ten or more counts. The DNA of the CDR3 is TGTGCCAGCAGCCAACAGGTAGTAGCTTTCTTT. Protein: CASSQQVVAFF. The rearrangement links TRBV12-3 or TRBV12-4 to TRBJ1-1; D is possibly TRBD1 (5 bases). This CDR3 has 11 amino acids. V lost 6 bases, J lost 10 bases, and 12 bases lay in between.

This clonotype has a count of ten or more. The chain uses TRBV30 and TRBJ2-3; D is perhaps TRBD2 (6 bases). There are 12 residues in the CDR3. CDR1 GTSNPN and CDR2 SVGIG come from the germline V gene (reference sequence). Trimming removed 4 bases from V and 1 base from J, with 6 bases in between. CDR3 nucleotides: TGTGCCTGGACTAGCGGCACAGATACGCAGTATTTT. Its protein is CAWTSGTDTQYF.

Many counts were recorded for this clonotype. This chain uses TRBV20-1 with TRBJ2-7; 8 bases fit TRBD2. The CDR3 is 14 residues long. V lost 3 bases and J lost 1; bases outside the gene matches: 5. CDR1 is DFQATT and CDR2 is SNEGSKA in the germline V gene (reference sequence). The CDR3 nucleotides are TGCAGTGCTAGGCGTCTAGCGGGTTCCTACGAGCAGTACTTC. Protein: CSARRLAGSYEQYF.

In its sample, this clonotype was seen many times. The chain recombines TRBV5-1 with TRBJ1-2; D is ambiguous. Trimming cost V 0 bases and J 8 bases, with 11 bases left between them. The CDR3 is 13 residues long. Germline V gives CDR1 SGHRS, CDR2 YFSETQ. In DNA, the CDR3 is TGCGCCAGCAGCTTGGCCGAGGGTACGGGCTACACCTTC. It translates to CASSLAEGTGYTF.

In this sample, this clonotype turned up many times. The CDR3 protein is CASVRAGRDYGYTF. The CDR3 DNA is TGTGCCAGCGTCAGGGCAGGGAGAGACTATGGCTACACCTTC. The J gene is TRBJ1-2, the V gene TRBV6-1, with D possibly being TRBD1 (5 bases). The V gene lost 8 bases and the J gene lost 3 bases, with 16 bases spanning the gap. This CDR3 contains 14 residues. CDR1 is MNHNS and CDR2 is SASEGT in the germline V gene.

This clonotype was counted ten times or more. The J gene is TRBJ2-3, the V gene TRBV30; the D gene is possibly TRBD2 (6 bases). CDR1 GTSNPN and CDR2 SVGIG come from the germline V gene (reference sequence). Between the trimmed V and J ends, which lost 0 bases and 0 bases, there was a span of 10 bases. This CDR3 spans 15 amino acids. CDR3 region: CAWSVGGESTDTQYF. Written as DNA, the CDR3 is TGTGCCTGGAGTGTAGGAGGGGAGAGCACAGATACGCAGTATTTT.

This clonotype appeared many times. This chain connects TRBV10-2 to TRBJ1-5; no clear D. Trimming took 2 bases from V and 0 from J, leaving 14 bases between them. The CDR3 sequence is 17 residues long. In germline, CDR1 is WSHSY, CDR2 SAAADI. As DNA, the CDR3 is TGCGCCAGCAGTGAGAGGAGAGGGTACAATAGCAATCAGCCCCAGCATTTT. This codes for CASSERRGYNSNQPQHF.

This clonotype was recorded many times. The V and J genes are TRBV30 and TRBJ1-6; D remains unclear. V was shortened by 3 bases and J by 8 bases, with 11 bases between the two germline ends. The CDR3 loop spans 13 amino acids. CDR1 is GTSNPN, CDR2 SVGIG, per germline (reference sequence). The CDR3 DNA reads TGTGCCTGGAGGCTCGACGGAGATTCACCCCTCCACTTT. Protein: CAWRLDGDSPLHF.

This clonotype was seen at least ten times. The chain couples TRBV7-8 to TRBJ1-1; D unclear. Trimming shortened V by 1 base and J by 0 bases, and 12 bases separated the two germline ends. The V gene's germline CDR1 is SGHVS and CDR2 FQNEAQ. This CDR3 has 16 residues. The CDR3 nucleotides read TGTGCCAGCAGCTTAGGTCTCCAACGCGTGAACACTGAAGCTTTCTTT. It yields the protein CASSLGLQRVNTEAFF. Supplemented by reference TRBV7-8 and TRBJ1-1, the full variable domain reads GAGVSQSPRYKVAKRGQDVALRCDPISGHVSLFWYQQALGQGPEFLTYFQNEAQLDKSGLPSDRFFAERPEGSVSTLKIQRTQQEDSAVYLCASSLGLQRVNTEAFFGQGTRLTVV.

This clonotype was counted many times. The CDR3 coding sequence is TGTGCCAGCAGCTCAGACAGATCTGGTGAAGCTTTCTTT. Encoded protein: CASSSDRSGEAFF. V usage is TRBV11-2 and J usage is TRBJ1-1; tentatively, D is TRBD1 (5 bases). Trimming stripped 4 bases from V and 7 bases from J, with 13 bases between. Germline assignment: CDR1 SGHAT and CDR2 FQNNGV. The CDR3 consists of 13 residues.

This clonotype was seen a few times. The V gene is TRBV3-1, the J gene TRBJ2-7; possibly TRBD2 for D (5 bases). This CDR3 has 17 residues. V was cut by 0 bases and J by 2 bases, with 17 bases left in between. Germline V gives CDR1 LGHDT, CDR2 YNNKEL (reference sequence). CDR3 region: CASSQEGSARTTYEQYF. The CDR3 nucleotides are TGTGCCAGCAGCCAAGAAGGGAGCGCCAGAACTACCTACGAGCAGTACTTC.

This clonotype was seen ten or more times. This chain links TRBV11-2 with TRBJ2-1; no clear D gene. Germline V gene lookup returns CDR1 SGHAT and CDR2 FQNNGV. Trimming pared 3 bases from V and 7 bases from J, leaving 7 bases between. The CDR3 loop spans 12 amino acids. The CDR3 bases are TGTGCCAGCAGCTTCCATTCGAATGAGCAGTTCTTC. Encoded protein: CASSFHSNEQFF.

This clonotype was observed many times. The V call is TRBV7-8, the J call TRBJ2-3; possibly TRBD2 for D (5 bases). The length of the CDR3 is 14 residues. Germline V gives CDR1 SGHVS, CDR2 FQNEAQ. Trimming pared 1 base from V and 4 bases from J, leaving 9 bases between. The CDR3: CASSLGVGADTQYF. CDR3 nucleotide sequence: TGTGCCAGCAGCTTAGGCGTGGGAGCAGATACGCAGTATTTT.

This rearrangement joins TRBV6-1 to TRBJ2-1; tentatively, D is TRBD2 (5 bases). Germline CDR1 and CDR2: MNHNS and SASEGT. Trimming removed 6 bases at V and 9 bases at J, with 9 bases between. CDR3 length: 11 residues. In nucleotides, the CDR3 is TGTGCCAGCAGGCACGGAGGTGAGCAGTTCTTC. Encoded protein: CASRHGGEQFF.